Listed here are 10 T cell receptor beta chains from one sample, sequenced in a study of graft-versus-host responses after intestinal transplantation (TCRdb year 2021). According to the study, the label for this sample's time point signals: cells obtained before transplantation from donor or recipient. For these TCRs, the target antigens are not known. Library preparation was by the immunoSEQ multiplex PCR assay. Held by TCRdb, this immuneACCESS table contains in-frame sequences only and omits some clones. Under half of the omission traces to an unresolved V gene where checked; the cause of the rest is unknown. The sample has 95,000 to 110,000 clones on record, roughly 90% of them singletons. The leading ten clones occupy less than 0.85% of the sample. The material was unstimulated CD4+ T cells sorted from spleen or lymph node cells, obtained before transplant. All receptors come from a human donor who was the organ donor for an intestinal transplant.

This clone was observed a single time. The rearrangement joins TRBV19 to TRBJ1-2, with D perhaps TRBD1 (6 bases). Germline V gene sequence: CDR1 LNHDA, CDR2 SQIVND (reference sequence). This CDR3 contains 14 residues. V was trimmed by 1 base and J by 0 bases, leaving 6 bases between them. For the CDR3, the DNA is TGTGCCAGTAGTATAGGGACAGCTAACTATGGCTACACCTTC. Protein product: CASSIGTANYGYTF. Complete variable domain (other parts from reference TRBV19 and TRBJ1-2): DGGITQSPKYLFRKEGQNVTLSCEQNLNHDAMYWYRQDPGQGLRLIYYSQIVNDFQKGDIAEGYSVSREKKESFPLTVTSAQKNPTAFYLCASSIGTANYGYTFGSGTRLTVV.

This clone occurred once. The V call is TRBV18, the J call TRBJ2-2; D remains ambiguous. The germline V gene has CDR1 KGHSH and CDR2 LQKENI. Between the trimmed V and J ends, which lost 3 bases and 1 base, there was a span of 3 bases. CDR3 size: 13 residues. The CDR3 here is CASSPRNTGELFF. The CDR3 DNA follows: TGTGCCAGCTCACCGAGGAACACCGGGGAGCTGTTTTTT.

This chain uses TRBV19 with TRBJ1-6; D uncertain. Germline CDR1 and CDR2: LNHDA and SQIVND (reference sequence). V lost 8 bases to trimming and J lost 0 bases, with 20 bases between them. The CDR3 runs to 18 residues. CDR3 sequence: CASARRHSQSSYNSPLHF. DNA for the CDR3: TGTGCCAGTGCGAGACGTCACAGTCAAAGCTCCTATAATTCACCCCTCCACTTT.

The chain combines TRBV5-1 with TRBJ2-7; D gene unclear. V was clipped by 2 bases and J by 1 base, with 7 bases between them. This CDR3 has 13 amino acids. CDR1 is SGHRS and CDR2 is YFSETQ in the germline V gene. CDR3 DNA: TGCGCCAGCAGCTTCGACACTTCCTACGAGCAGTACTTC. Translated: CASSFDTSYEQYF. Supplemented by reference TRBV5-1 and TRBJ2-7, the full variable domain reads KAGVTQTPRYLIKTRGQQVTLSCSPISGHRSVSWYQQTPGQGLQFLFEYFSETQRNKGNFPGRFSGRQFSNSRSEMNVSTLELGDSALYLCASSFDTSYEQYFGPGTRLTVT.

This rearrangement joins TRBV10-3 to TRBJ2-2; no reliable D call. Germline V gene sequence: CDR1 ENHRY, CDR2 SYGVKD. The CDR3 contains 13 residues. Trimming took 4 bases from V and 7 from J, leaving 10 bases between them. CDR3 DNA: TGTGCCATCAGTGTGTCCGGTCACGGGGAGCTGTTTTTT. Translated, it gives CAISVSGHGELFF.

The chain uses TRBV6-6 and TRBJ1-2, with TRBD1 matching over 8 bases. CDR3 length: 15 residues. Germline CDR1 and CDR2: MNHNY and SVGAGI (reference sequence). The V gene end was trimmed by 7 bases and the J gene end by 2 bases; junction bases not matched to a gene: 9. The CDR3 nucleotides read TGTGCCAGCACCTTACAGGGACAGGAGAACTATGGCTACACCTTC. Amino acid sequence: CASTLQGQENYGYTF.

The chain couples TRBV5-5 to TRBJ2-6; 10 bases fit TRBD1. Germline V gene sequence: CDR1 SGHKS, CDR2 YYEKEE (reference sequence). The CDR3 contains 19 residues. J was trimmed by 0 bases and V by 4 bases; bases with no gene match: 10. The chain's CDR3 is CASSRVETGGASGANVLTF. The DNA for the CDR3 is TGTGCCAGCAGCCGCGTTGAGACAGGGGGCGCCTCTGGGGCCAACGTCCTGACTTTC.

J is TRBJ2-3 and V is TRBV5-6; D tentatively fits TRBD1 or TRBD2 (5 bases each). CDR3 length: 14 amino acids. V dropped 4 bases and J dropped 6 bases, with 15 bases sitting between them. Per germline, CDR1 SGHDT and CDR2 YYEEEE. Here the CDR3 DNA reads TGTGCCAGCAGCCCCGGGACCGTGGTGGATACGCAGTATTTT. It codes for CASSPGTVVDTQYF. The entire variable domain, with the rest obtained from reference TRBV5-6 and TRBJ2-3, is as follows: DAGVTQSPTHLIKTRGQQVTLRCSPKSGHDTVSWYQQALGQGPQFIFQYYEEEERQRGNFPDRFSGHQFPNYSSELNVNALLLGDSALYLCASSPGTVVDTQYFGPGTRLTVL.

CDR3 sequence (DNA): TGTGCCATCAGTAAGACAGGGAGCGGTGAAGCTTTCTTT. It is translated as CAISKTGSGEAFF. J is TRBJ1-1 and V is TRBV10-3, with 7 bases lining up with TRBD1. Germline CDR1 reads ENHRY; CDR2 reads SYGVKD. This CDR3 is built from 13 residues. The ends lost 5 bases at V and 7 bases at J; junction bases unmatched: 7.

CDR3 nucleotides: TGTGCCAGCAGCTTAAGGGGGAACACCGGGGAGCTGTTTTTT. Its translation: CASSLRGNTGELFF. The gene calls are TRBV7-3 and TRBJ2-2; no clear D. CDR3 length equals 14 residues. Looked up from germline, CDR1 is SGHTA and CDR2 is FQGTGA. Trimming pared 1 base from V and 1 base from J, leaving 4 bases between.